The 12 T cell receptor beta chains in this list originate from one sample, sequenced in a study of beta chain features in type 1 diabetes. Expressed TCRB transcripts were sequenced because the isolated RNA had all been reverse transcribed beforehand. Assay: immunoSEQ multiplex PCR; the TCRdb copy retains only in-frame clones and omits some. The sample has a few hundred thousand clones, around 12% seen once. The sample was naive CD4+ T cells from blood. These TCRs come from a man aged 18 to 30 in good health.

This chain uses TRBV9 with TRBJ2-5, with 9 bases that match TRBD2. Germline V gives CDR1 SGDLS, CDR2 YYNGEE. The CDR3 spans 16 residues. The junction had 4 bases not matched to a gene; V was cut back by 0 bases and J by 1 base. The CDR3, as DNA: TGTGCCAGCAGCGTAGCTAGCGGGGCAAGCCAAGAGACCCAGTACTTC. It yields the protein CASSVASGASQETQYF.

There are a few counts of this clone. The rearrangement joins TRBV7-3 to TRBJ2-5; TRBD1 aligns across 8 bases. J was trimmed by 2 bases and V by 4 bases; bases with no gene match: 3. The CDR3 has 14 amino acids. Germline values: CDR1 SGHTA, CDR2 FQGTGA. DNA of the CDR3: TGTGCCAGCAGCTCCGGGACAGGACAAGAGACCCAGTACTTC. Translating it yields CASSSGTGQETQYF.

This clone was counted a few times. As DNA, the CDR3 is TGTGCCAGCGAAGGGGTGGCAGATACGCAGTATTTT. Its translation is CASEGVADTQYF. The V and J genes are TRBV6-1 and TRBJ2-3, with a possible D match to TRBD1 (5 bases). With 8 bases removed from V and 4 bases from J, the gap between germline ends came to 10 bases. The CDR3 is made up of 12 amino acids. The germline V gene has CDR1 MNHNS and CDR2 SASEGT.

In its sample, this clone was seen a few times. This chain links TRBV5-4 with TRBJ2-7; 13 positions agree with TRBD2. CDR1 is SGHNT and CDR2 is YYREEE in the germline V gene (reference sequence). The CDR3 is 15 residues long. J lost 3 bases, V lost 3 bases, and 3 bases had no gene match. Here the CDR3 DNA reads TGTGCCAGCAGCTCGAGGACTAGCGGGGGCTACGAGCAGTACTTC. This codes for CASSSRTSGGYEQYF.

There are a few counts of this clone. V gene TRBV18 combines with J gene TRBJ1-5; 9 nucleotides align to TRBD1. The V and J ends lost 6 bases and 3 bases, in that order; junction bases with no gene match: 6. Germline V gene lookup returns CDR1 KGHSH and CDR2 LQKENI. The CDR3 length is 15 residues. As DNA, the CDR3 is TGTGCCAGCTCCAGGGACAGGGTGTACAATCAGCCCCAGCATTTT. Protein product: CASSRDRVYNQPQHF.

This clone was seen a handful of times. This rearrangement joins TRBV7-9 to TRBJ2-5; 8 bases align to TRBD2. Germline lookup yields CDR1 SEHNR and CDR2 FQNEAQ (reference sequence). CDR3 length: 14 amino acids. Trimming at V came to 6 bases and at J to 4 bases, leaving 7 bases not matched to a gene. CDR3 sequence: CASRSRGGTETQYF. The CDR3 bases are TGTGCCAGCAGATCCCGGGGGGGCACAGAGACCCAGTACTTC.

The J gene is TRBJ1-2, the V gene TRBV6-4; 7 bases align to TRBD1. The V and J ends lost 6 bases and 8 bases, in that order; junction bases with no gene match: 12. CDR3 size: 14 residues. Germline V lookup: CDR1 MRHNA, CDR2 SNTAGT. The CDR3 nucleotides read TGTGCCAGCAGCGTATACAGGGGCGCCGGGGGCTACACCTTC. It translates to CASSVYRGAGGYTF.

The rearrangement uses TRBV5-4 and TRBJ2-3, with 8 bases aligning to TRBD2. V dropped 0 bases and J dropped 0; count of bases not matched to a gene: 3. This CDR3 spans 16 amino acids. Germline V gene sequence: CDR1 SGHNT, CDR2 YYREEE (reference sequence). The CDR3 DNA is TGTGCCAGCAGCTTGGTACTAGCGGCTAGCACAGATACGCAGTATTTT. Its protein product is CASSLVLAASTDTQYF. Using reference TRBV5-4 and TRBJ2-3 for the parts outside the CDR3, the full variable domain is ETGVTQSPTHLIKTRGQQVTLRCSSQSGHNTVSWYQQALGQGPQFIFQYYREEENGRGNFPPRFSGLQFPNYSSELNVNALELDDSALYLCASSLVLAASTDTQYFGPGTRLTVL.

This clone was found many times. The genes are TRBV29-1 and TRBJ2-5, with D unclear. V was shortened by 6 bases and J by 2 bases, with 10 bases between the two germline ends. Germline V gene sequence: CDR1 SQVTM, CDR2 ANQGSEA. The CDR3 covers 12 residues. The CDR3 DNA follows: TGCAGCGTCCCTCGGGTTCAAGAGACCCAGTACTTC. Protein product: CSVPRVQETQYF.

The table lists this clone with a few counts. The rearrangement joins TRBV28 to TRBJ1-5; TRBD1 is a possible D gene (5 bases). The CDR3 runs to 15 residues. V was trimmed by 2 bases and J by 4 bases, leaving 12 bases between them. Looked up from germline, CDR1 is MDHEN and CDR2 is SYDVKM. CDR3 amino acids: CASSLTPGRNQPQHF. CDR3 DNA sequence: TGTGCCAGCAGTTTAACGCCAGGGCGGAATCAGCCCCAGCATTTT.

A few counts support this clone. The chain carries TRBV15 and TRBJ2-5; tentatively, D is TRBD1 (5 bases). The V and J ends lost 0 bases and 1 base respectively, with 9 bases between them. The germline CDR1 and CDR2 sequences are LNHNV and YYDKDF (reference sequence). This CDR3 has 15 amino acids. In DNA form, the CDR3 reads TGTGCCACCAGCAGAGACAGGGTTGGCCAAGAGACCCAGTACTTC. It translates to CATSRDRVGQETQYF.

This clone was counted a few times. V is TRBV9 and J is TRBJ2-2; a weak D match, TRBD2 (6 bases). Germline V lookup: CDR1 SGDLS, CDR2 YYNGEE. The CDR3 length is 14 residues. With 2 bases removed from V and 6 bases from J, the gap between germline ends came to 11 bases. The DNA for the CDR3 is TGTGCCAGCAGCGTTTTGACGGGGGCCGGGGAGCTGTTTTTT. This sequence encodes CASSVLTGAGELFF.